This T cell receptor (beta chain) emerged from a study of Graves' ophthalmopathy and Graves' hyperthyroidism. V was trimmed by 0 bases and J by 13 bases, leaving 12 bases between them. The CDR3 has 12 amino acids. CDR1 ENHRY and CDR2 SYGVKD come from the germline V gene. This clonotype was counted ten times or more. The antigen remains unidentified. Amplifying from RNA transcripts, the study obtained TCR beta CDR3 regions. Investigators did first-round RT-PCR with HTBI primers, then second-round multiplex PCR. In TCRdb, the multiplex PCR reads were re-called with MiXCR into one record per CDR3 protein. The sample includes around 1,200,000 distinct CDR3 sequences, about 36% of them seen just once. General study findings and limits: Appearing in blood as well were most expanded thyroid clonotypes above 0.001 frequency.

Sequenced: peripheral blood or thyroid tissue (not recorded which). The sequence was obtained from an adult man with Graves' hyperthyroidism. The V and J genes are TRBV10-3 and TRBJ1-1; D gene unclear. The CDR3 DNA sequence: TGTGCCATCAGTGAGTCCCCGGGCTGGGTTTTCTTT. Its protein is CAISESPGWVFF.